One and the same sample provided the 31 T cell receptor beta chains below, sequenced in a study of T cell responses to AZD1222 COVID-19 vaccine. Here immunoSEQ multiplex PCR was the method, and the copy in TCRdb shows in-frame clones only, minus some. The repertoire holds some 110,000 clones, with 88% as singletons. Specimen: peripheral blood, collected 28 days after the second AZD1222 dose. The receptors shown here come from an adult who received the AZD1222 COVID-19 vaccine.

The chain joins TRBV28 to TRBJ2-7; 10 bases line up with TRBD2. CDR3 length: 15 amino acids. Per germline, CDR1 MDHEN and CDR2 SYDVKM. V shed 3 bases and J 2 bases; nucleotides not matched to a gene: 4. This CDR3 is CASSFLAGVAYEQYF. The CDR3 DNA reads TGTGCCAGCAGTTTTCTAGCGGGAGTCGCCTACGAGCAGTACTTC.

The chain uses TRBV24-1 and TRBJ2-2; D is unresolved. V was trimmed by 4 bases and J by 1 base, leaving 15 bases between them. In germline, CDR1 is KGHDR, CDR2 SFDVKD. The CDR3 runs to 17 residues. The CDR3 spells CATSEGRVTRNTGELFF. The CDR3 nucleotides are TGTGCCACCAGTGAGGGCAGAGTTACCCGGAACACCGGGGAGCTGTTTTTT.

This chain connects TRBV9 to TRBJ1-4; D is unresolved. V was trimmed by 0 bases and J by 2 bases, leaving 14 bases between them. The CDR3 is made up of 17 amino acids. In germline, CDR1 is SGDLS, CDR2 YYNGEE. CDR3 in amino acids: CASSVGSGRWTNEKLFF. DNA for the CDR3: TGTGCCAGCAGCGTAGGTTCGGGGAGGTGGACTAATGAAAAACTGTTTTTT.

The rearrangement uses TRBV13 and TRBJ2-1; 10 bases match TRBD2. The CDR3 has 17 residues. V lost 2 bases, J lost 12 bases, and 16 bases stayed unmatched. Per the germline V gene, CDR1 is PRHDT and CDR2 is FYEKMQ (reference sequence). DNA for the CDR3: TGTGCCAGCAGCTTATATGGACTAGCGGACCATTCACAATGGCAGTTCTTC. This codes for CASSLYGLADHSQWQFF.

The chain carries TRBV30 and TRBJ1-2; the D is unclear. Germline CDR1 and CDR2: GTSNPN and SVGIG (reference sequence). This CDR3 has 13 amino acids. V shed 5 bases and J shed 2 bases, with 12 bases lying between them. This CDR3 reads CAWQAERNYGYTF. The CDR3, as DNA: TGTGCCTGGCAAGCTGAGCGGAACTATGGCTACACCTTC.

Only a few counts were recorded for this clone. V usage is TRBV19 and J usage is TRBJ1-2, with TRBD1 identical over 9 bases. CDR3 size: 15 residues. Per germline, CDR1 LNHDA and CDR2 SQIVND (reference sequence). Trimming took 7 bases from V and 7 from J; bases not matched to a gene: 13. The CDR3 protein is CASTPPAQGAGGYTF. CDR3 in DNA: TGTGCCAGTACCCCGCCCGCACAGGGGGCAGGTGGCTACACCTTC.

CDR3 nucleotide sequence: TGTGCCTGGAGTGTTGGGGTGGGACCCCAGTACTTC. This codes for CAWSVGVGPQYF. V and J are TRBV30 and TRBJ2-5; D is tentatively TRBD1 or TRBD2 (5 bases each). V was shortened by 0 bases and J by 9 bases, with 11 bases between the two germline ends. CDR3 length: 12 amino acids. In germline, CDR1 is GTSNPN, CDR2 SVGIG (reference sequence).

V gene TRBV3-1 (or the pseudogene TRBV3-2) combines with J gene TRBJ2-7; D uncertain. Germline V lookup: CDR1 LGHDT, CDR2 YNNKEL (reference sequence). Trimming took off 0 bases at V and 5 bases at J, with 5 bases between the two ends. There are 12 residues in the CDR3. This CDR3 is CASSQDRHEQYF. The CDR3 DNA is TGTGCCAGCAGCCAAGATAGGCACGAGCAGTACTTC.

The CDR3: CATLRGTGTVPVPQHF. The CDR3 region has the DNA TGCGCCACCCTACGGGGTACCGGGACAGTTCCGGTGCCCCAGCATTTT. This rearrangement joins TRBV23-1 to TRBJ1-5, with 7 bases lining up with TRBD1. TRBV23-1 is marked as an open reading frame, function uncertain. After removal of 10 bases from V and 9 bases from J, the junction contained 21 bases not matched to a gene. This CDR3 is built from 16 residues.

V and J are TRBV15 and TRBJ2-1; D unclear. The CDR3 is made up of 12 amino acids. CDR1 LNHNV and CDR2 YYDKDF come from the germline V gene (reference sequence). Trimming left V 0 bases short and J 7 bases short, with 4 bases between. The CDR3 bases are TGTGCCACCAGCAGAGAGTGGAATGAGCAGTTCTTC. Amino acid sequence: CATSREWNEQFF.

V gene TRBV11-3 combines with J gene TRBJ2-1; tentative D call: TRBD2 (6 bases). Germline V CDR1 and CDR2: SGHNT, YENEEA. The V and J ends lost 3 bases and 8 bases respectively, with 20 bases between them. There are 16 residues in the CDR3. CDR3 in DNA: TGTGCCAGCAGCTTCGCCGGGACCGGGAGTGCGGATGAGCAGTTCTTC. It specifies CASSFAGTGSADEQFF.

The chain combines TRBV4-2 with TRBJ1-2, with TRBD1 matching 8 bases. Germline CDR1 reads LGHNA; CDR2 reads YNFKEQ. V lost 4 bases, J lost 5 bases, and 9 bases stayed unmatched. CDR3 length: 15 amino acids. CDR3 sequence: CASSPSVGQGYGYTF. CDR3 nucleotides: TGTGCCAGCAGCCCCAGTGTTGGACAGGGATATGGCTACACCTTC.

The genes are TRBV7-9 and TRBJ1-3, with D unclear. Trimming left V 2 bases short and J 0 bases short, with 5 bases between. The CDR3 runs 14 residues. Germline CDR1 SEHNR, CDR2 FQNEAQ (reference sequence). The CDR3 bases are TGTGCCAGCAGCTTAATGGGCTCTGGAAACACCATATATTTT. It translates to CASSLMGSGNTIYF. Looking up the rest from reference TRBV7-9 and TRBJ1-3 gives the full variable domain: DTGVSQNPRHKITKRGQNVTFRCDPISEHNRLYWYRQTLGQGPEFLTYFQNEAQLEKSRLLSDRFSAERPKGSFSTLEIQRTEQGDSAMYLCASSLMGSGNTIYFGEGSWLTVV.

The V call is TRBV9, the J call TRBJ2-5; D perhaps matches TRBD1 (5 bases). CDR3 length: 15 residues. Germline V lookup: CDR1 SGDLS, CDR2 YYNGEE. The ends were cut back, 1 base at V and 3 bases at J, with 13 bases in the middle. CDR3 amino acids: CASSVRGSPKETQYF. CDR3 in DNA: TGTGCCAGCAGCGTAAGGGGTTCCCCCAAAGAGACCCAGTACTTC.

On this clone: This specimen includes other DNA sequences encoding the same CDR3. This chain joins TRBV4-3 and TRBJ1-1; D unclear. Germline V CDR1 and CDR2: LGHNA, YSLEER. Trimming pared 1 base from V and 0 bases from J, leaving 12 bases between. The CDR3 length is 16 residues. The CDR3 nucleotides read TGCGCCAGCAGCCAAGGGAACGTCGGCATGAACACTGAAGCTTTCTTT. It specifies CASSQGNVGMNTEAFF.

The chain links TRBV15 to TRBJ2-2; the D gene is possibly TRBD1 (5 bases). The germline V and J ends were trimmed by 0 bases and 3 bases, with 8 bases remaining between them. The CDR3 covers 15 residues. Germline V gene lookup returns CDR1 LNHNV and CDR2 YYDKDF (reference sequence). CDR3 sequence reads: CATSRDRGYTGELFF. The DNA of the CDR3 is TGTGCCACCAGCAGAGATAGGGGATACACCGGGGAGCTGTTTTTT.

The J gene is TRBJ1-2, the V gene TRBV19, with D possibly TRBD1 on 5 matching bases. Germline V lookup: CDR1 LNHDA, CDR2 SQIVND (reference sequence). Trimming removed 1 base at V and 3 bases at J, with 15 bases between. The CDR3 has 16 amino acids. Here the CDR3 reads CASSIGSSGTHYGYTF. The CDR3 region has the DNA TGTGCCAGTAGTATAGGGTCCTCCGGGACCCACTATGGCTACACCTTC.

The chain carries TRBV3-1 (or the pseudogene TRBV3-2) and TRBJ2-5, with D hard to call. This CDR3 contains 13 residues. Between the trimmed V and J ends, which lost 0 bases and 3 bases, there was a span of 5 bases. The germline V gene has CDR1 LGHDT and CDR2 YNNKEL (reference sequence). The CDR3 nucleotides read TGTGCCAGCAGCCAAGATTTAGAAGAGACCCAGTACTTC. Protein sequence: CASSQDLEETQYF.

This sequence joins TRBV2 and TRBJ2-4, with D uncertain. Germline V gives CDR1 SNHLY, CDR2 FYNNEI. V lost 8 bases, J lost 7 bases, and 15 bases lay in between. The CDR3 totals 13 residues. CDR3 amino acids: CASLGHTGNIQYF. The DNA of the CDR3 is TGTGCCAGCCTCGGGCATACTGGGAACATTCAGTACTTC.

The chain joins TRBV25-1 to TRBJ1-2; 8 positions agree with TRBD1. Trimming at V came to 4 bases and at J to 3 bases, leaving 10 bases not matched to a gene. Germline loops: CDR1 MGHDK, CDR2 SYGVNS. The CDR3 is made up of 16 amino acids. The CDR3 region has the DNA TGTGCCAGCAGTGCGAAACAGGGGGTTAACGACTATGGCTACACCTTC. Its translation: CASSAKQGVNDYGYTF.

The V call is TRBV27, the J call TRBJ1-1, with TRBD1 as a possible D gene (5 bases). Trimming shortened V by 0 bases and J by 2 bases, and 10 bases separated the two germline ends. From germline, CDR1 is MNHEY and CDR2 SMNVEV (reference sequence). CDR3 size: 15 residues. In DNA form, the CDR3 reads TGTGCCAGCAGTTTATCTACAGGTATAAACACTGAAGCTTTCTTT. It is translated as CASSLSTGINTEAFF.

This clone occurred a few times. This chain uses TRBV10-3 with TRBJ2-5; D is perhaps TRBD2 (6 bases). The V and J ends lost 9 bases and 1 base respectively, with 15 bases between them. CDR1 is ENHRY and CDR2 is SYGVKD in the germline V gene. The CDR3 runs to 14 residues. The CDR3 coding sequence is TGTGCCATAGTAGCGGAAACCCTCCAAGAGACCCAGTACTTC. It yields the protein CAIVAETLQETQYF.

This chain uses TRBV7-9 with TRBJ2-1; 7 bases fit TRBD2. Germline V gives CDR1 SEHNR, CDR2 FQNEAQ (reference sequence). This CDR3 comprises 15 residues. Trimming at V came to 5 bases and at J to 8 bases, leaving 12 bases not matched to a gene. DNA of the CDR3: TGTGCCAGCAGCCCCGCTTCTCTAGCGGTGGATGAGCAGTTCTTC. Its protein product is CASSPASLAVDEQFF.

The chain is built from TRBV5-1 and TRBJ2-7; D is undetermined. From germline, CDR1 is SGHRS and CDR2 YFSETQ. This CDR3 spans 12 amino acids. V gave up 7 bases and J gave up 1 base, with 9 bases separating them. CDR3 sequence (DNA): TGCGCCAGCTTCAAATCATCCTACGAGCAGTACTTC. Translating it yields CASFKSSYEQYF.

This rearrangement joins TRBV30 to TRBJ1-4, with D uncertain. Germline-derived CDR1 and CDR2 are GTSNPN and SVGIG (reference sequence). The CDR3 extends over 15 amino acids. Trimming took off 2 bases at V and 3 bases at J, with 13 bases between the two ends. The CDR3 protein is CAWSLLPGANEKLFF. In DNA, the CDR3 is TGTGCCTGGAGTTTACTTCCTGGGGCTAATGAAAAACTGTTTTTT.

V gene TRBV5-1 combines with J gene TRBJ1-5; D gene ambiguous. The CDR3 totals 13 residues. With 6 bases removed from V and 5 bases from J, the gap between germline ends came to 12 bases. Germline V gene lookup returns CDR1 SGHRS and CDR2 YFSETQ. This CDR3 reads CASKLRADQPQHF. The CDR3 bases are TGCGCCAGCAAGTTAAGGGCTGATCAGCCCCAGCATTTT.

CDR3 DNA: TGTGCCAGCAGCCTAAGGACAGGGTCCTACGAGCAGTACTTC. This gives the protein CASSLRTGSYEQYF. This chain links TRBV7-8 with TRBJ2-7, with 8 bases lining up with TRBD1. With V trimmed by 5 bases and J by 1 base, 4 bases remained unmatched. This CDR3 contains 14 residues. CDR1 and CDR2 from the germline V gene are SGHVS and FQNEAQ. Drawing the rest from reference TRBV7-8 and TRBJ2-7, the complete variable domain is GAGVSQSPRYKVAKRGQDVALRCDPISGHVSLFWYQQALGQGPEFLTYFQNEAQLDKSGLPSDRFFAERPEGSVSTLKIQRTQQEDSAVYLCASSLRTGSYEQYFGPGTRLTVT.

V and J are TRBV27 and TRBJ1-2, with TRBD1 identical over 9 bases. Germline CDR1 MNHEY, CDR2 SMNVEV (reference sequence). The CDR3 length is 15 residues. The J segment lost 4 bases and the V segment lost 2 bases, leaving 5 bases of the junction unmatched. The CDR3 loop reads CASSLPGTGSYGYTF. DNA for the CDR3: TGTGCCAGCAGTTTACCCGGGACAGGGTCCTATGGCTACACCTTC.

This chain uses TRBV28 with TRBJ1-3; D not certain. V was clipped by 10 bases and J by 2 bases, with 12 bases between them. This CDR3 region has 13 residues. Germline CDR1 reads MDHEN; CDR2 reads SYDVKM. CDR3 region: CAIERDTGNTIYF. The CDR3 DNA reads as TGTGCCATCGAAAGGGATACTGGAAACACCATATATTTT.

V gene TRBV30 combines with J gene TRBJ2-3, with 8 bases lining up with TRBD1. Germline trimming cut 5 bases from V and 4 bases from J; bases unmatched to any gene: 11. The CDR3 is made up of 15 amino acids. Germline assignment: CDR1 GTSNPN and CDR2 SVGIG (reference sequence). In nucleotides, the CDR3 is TGTGCCTGGGCGAACAGGGGGGCCAAGGCAGATACGCAGTATTTT. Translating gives CAWANRGAKADTQYF.

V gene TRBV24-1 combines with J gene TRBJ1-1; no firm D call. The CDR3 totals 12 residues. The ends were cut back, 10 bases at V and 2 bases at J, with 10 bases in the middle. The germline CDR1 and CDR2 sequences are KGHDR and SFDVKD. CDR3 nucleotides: TGTGCCACATTGGGGTACAACACTGAAGCTTTCTTT. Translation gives CATLGYNTEAFF.